What follows are 22 T cell receptor beta chains derived from one specimen sequenced in a study of long-term antiretroviral therapy in people with HIV. Sequencing relied on immunoSEQ assay v3.0, run at survey level. TCRdb keeps only in-frame clones here, not all; method: immunoSEQ multiplex PCR. The data hold 35,000 to 55,000 clones, with about 96% observed a single time. This specimen consisted of unsorted PBMCs, obtained 3.7 years after starting antiretroviral therapy. These receptors originate from a woman in her 50s with HIV.

This clone was seen a single time. The chain employs TRBV6-4 and TRBJ2-3; 7 bases map to TRBD1. The germline V gene has CDR1 MRHNA and CDR2 SNTAGT. J was trimmed by 3 bases and V by 3 bases; bases with no gene match: 6. The CDR3 is 15 residues long. CDR3 loop: CASSEPGQPTDTQYF. In DNA, the CDR3 is TGTGCCAGCAGTGAACCGGGACAGCCAACAGATACGCAGTATTTT.

The chain joins TRBV7-2 to TRBJ1-3, with D unresolved. This CDR3 is built from 11 residues. V lost 2 bases and J lost 8, with 4 bases in between. Germline V lookup: CDR1 SGHTA, CDR2 FQGNSA. The DNA of the CDR3 is TGTGCCAGCAGCTTATGGGACACCATATATTTT. Its protein is CASSLWDTIYF.

The chain employs TRBV5-6 and TRBJ2-1, with no clear D. The CDR3 runs 13 residues. Germline loops: CDR1 SGHDT, CDR2 YYEEEE. The V and J ends lost 4 bases and 4 bases respectively, with 9 bases between them. The CDR3 protein is CASSTDRYNEQFF. CDR3 in DNA: TGTGCCAGCAGCACTGATCGGTACAATGAGCAGTTCTTC.

This clone has just one count. The rearrangement joins TRBV11-1 to TRBJ1-2; 8 bases fit TRBD1. The CDR3 has 14 residues. After removal of 1 base from V and 8 bases from J, the junction contained 6 bases not matched to a gene. CDR1 and CDR2 (germline): SGHAT, FQDESV (reference sequence). The CDR3 loop reads CASSLGDRPRGYTF. The DNA for the CDR3 is TGTGCCAGCAGCTTAGGGGACAGGCCTCGGGGCTACACCTTC.

The V gene is TRBV19, the J gene TRBJ1-2; no firm D call. Between the trimmed V and J ends, which lost 6 bases and 3 bases, there was a span of 11 bases. The CDR3 has 13 residues. Per the germline V gene, CDR1 is LNHDA and CDR2 is SQIVND (reference sequence). In DNA form, the CDR3 reads TGTGCCAGTAGCCGTGGCCCCGACTATGGCTACACCTTC. It is translated as CASSRGPDYGYTF.

The rearrangement links TRBV19 to TRBJ2-5; 9 positions match TRBD1. The J segment lost 5 bases and the V segment lost 5 bases, leaving 12 bases of the junction unmatched. CDR3 length equals 16 residues. In germline, CDR1 is LNHDA, CDR2 SQIVND (reference sequence). CDR3 sequence: CASSPTGDRVGETQYF. In DNA form, the CDR3 reads TGTGCCAGTAGTCCGACTGGGGACAGGGTAGGGGAGACCCAGTACTTC. Full variable domain (remainder filled in from reference TRBV19 and TRBJ2-5): DGGITQSPKYLFRKEGQNVTLSCEQNLNHDAMYWYRQDPGQGLRLIYYSQIVNDFQKGDIAEGYSVSREKKESFPLTVTSAQKNPTAFYLCASSPTGDRVGETQYFGPGTRLLVL.

This sequence joins TRBV6-1 and TRBJ1-1; maybe TRBD1 (5 bases). Trimming stripped 8 bases from V and 2 bases from J, with 12 bases between. Germline V gene sequence: CDR1 MNHNS, CDR2 SASEGT. The CDR3 contains 13 residues. In nucleotides, the CDR3 is TGTGCCAGCGACCGGGACGGCAACACTGAAGCTTTCTTT. Its protein is CASDRDGNTEAFF.

The chain links TRBV4-2 to TRBJ1-2; 9 nucleotides align to TRBD1. Germline CDR1 and CDR2: LGHNA and YNFKEQ. V was pared by 0 bases and J by 0 bases, with 8 bases of the junction left unmatched. The CDR3 covers 18 residues. This CDR3 is CASSQEPGQGLSNYGYTF. The CDR3 DNA sequence: TGTGCCAGCAGCCAAGAACCGGGACAGGGTTTGTCTAACTATGGCTACACCTTC.

In its sample, this clone was seen once. CDR3 in amino acids: CASSVQPGGGDSPLHF. CDR3 bases: TGTGCCAGCAGCGTACAACCAGGGGGCGGGGATTCACCCCTCCACTTT. V and J are TRBV9 and TRBJ1-6; 8 bases are a match to TRBD1. V lost 1 base to trimming and J lost 8 bases; unmatched junction nucleotides: 8. The germline V gene has CDR1 SGDLS and CDR2 YYNGEE. The CDR3 has 16 residues.

This chain joins TRBV4-3 and TRBJ1-5, with 8 bases lining up with TRBD1. There are 17 residues in the CDR3. J gave up 6 bases and V 3 bases, and 13 bases lay outside the gene matches. Germline V gives CDR1 LGHNA, CDR2 YSLEER. The chain's CDR3 is CASSQGMNSGTGQPQHF. The CDR3 region has the DNA TGCGCCAGCAGCCAGGGCATGAATTCTGGGACAGGTCAGCCCCAGCATTTT.

The chain uses TRBV9 and TRBJ2-1, with TRBD1 matching 7 bases. This CDR3 region has 14 residues. The germline CDR1 and CDR2 sequences are SGDLS and YYNGEE. With 3 bases clipped from V and 6 bases from J, the junction kept 6 bases outside the gene matches. The CDR3 loop is CASSAQNRGNEQFF. CDR3 nucleotide sequence: TGTGCCAGCAGCGCCCAGAACAGGGGCAATGAGCAGTTCTTC.

This chain links TRBV19 with TRBJ1-2; unclear D gene. CDR3 length: 15 residues. The germline V gene has CDR1 LNHDA and CDR2 SQIVND (reference sequence). Trimming removed 3 bases from V and 0 bases from J, with 11 bases in between. The CDR3 here is CASSIPGRTNYGYTF. In DNA form, the CDR3 reads TGTGCCAGTAGTATCCCGGGCAGAACTAACTATGGCTACACCTTC.

The rearrangement joins TRBV5-4 to TRBJ1-3; no firm D call. Germline assignment: CDR1 SGHNT and CDR2 YYREEE (reference sequence). The CDR3 extends over 12 amino acids. V lost 0 bases, J lost 4 bases, and 2 bases lay in between. The CDR3 nucleotides are TGTGCCAGCAGCTTGGCCGGAAACACCATATATTTT. Its protein product is CASSLAGNTIYF. Complete variable domain (other parts from reference TRBV5-4 and TRBJ1-3): ETGVTQSPTHLIKTRGQQVTLRCSSQSGHNTVSWYQQALGQGPQFIFQYYREEENGRGNFPPRFSGLQFPNYSSELNVNALELDDSALYLCASSLAGNTIYFGEGSWLTVV.

CDR3 bases: TGTGCCAGCAGTTTTTTACAGGGCGAGCAGTACTTC. It codes for CASSFLQGEQYF. J is TRBJ2-7 and V is TRBV27, with D possibly being TRBD1 (6 bases). V dropped 3 bases and J dropped 6 bases, with 9 bases sitting between them. Looked up from germline, CDR1 is MNHEY and CDR2 is SMNVEV (reference sequence). The CDR3 covers 12 residues.

The chain is built from TRBV5-6 and TRBJ1-5; D ambiguous. Germline V gene lookup returns CDR1 SGHDT and CDR2 YYEEEE. CDR3 length: 15 amino acids. V was shortened by 2 bases and J by 6 bases, with 15 bases between the two germline ends. As DNA, the CDR3 is TGTGCCAGCAGCTTCAGTTCCGGTGGGGTTCAGCCCCAGCATTTT. Protein product: CASSFSSGGVQPQHF.

The V gene is TRBV2, the J gene TRBJ1-1; 8 bases fit TRBD1. Germline V lookup: CDR1 SNHLY, CDR2 FYNNEI. The CDR3 is 15 amino acids. J gave up 5 bases and V 3 bases, and 8 bases lay outside the gene matches. This CDR3 reads CASSDILQGATEAFF. CDR3 DNA: TGTGCCAGCAGTGATATTCTCCAGGGGGCAACTGAAGCTTTCTTT. The whole variable domain, remainder taken from reference TRBV2 and TRBJ1-1, is EPEVTQTPSHQVTQMGQEVILRCVPISNHLYFYWYRQILGQKVEFLVSFYNNEISEKSEIFDDQFSVERPDGSNFTLKIRSTKLEDSAMYFCASSDILQGATEAFFGQGTRLTVV.

The chain is built from TRBV7-2 and TRBJ2-7; TRBD2 matches at 11 bases. There are 16 residues in the CDR3. Trimming removed 2 bases from V and 6 bases from J; junction bases left unmatched: 9. Germline V gene sequence: CDR1 SGHTA, CDR2 FQGNSA. The DNA of the CDR3 is TGTGCCAGCAGCTTATTTAGCGGGGGGGCGAGGAGCGAGCAGTACTTC. The encoded protein is CASSLFSGGARSEQYF.

The J gene is TRBJ2-3, the V gene TRBV27; D gene unclear. Trimming took 5 bases from V and 7 from J, leaving 7 bases between them. There are 11 residues in the CDR3. Germline assignment: CDR1 MNHEY and CDR2 SMNVEV (reference sequence). CDR3 sequence: CASSASNTQYF. CDR3 DNA: TGTGCCAGCAGTGCCAGTAATACGCAGTATTTT.

J is TRBJ2-2 and V is TRBV27, with 8 bases lining up with TRBD1. This CDR3 comprises 17 residues. Germline CDR1 MNHEY, CDR2 SMNVEV (reference sequence). V lost 5 bases to trimming and J lost 6 bases; unmatched junction nucleotides: 14. CDR3 protein: CASSPDWPGGASGELFF. The CDR3 DNA sequence: TGTGCCAGCAGTCCGGACTGGCCAGGGGGCGCATCCGGGGAGCTGTTTTTT.

V and J are TRBV19 and TRBJ2-7; 9 nucleotides align to TRBD1. The ends lost 4 bases at V and 9 bases at J; junction bases unmatched: 7. This CDR3 is 13 amino acids long. Germline V gene lookup returns CDR1 LNHDA and CDR2 SQIVND (reference sequence). In DNA form, the CDR3 reads TGTGCCAGTAGTAACCAGGACAGGGGTCGGCAGTACTTC. Its translation is CASSNQDRGRQYF.

The V call is TRBV7-3, the J call TRBJ2-1, with a weak D call TRBD1 (6 bases). Trimming shortened V by 3 bases and J by 11 bases, and 14 bases separated the two germline ends. The germline V gene encodes CDR1 SGHTA and CDR2 FQGTGA. This CDR3 comprises 13 residues. CDR3 in amino acids: CASSFPGQPKQFF. In DNA, the CDR3 is TGTGCCAGCAGCTTTCCCGGACAGCCGAAGCAGTTCTTC.

This clone was seen just once. V is TRBV9 and J is TRBJ1-1; the D gene is possibly TRBD1 (6 bases). The CDR3 sequence is 15 residues long. With 0 bases removed from V and 5 bases from J, the gap between germline ends came to 14 bases. Germline V gene lookup returns CDR1 SGDLS and CDR2 YYNGEE. This CDR3 reads CASSVEGGTVTEAFF. CDR3 nucleotide sequence: TGTGCCAGCAGCGTAGAAGGGGGAACGGTAACTGAAGCTTTCTTT.